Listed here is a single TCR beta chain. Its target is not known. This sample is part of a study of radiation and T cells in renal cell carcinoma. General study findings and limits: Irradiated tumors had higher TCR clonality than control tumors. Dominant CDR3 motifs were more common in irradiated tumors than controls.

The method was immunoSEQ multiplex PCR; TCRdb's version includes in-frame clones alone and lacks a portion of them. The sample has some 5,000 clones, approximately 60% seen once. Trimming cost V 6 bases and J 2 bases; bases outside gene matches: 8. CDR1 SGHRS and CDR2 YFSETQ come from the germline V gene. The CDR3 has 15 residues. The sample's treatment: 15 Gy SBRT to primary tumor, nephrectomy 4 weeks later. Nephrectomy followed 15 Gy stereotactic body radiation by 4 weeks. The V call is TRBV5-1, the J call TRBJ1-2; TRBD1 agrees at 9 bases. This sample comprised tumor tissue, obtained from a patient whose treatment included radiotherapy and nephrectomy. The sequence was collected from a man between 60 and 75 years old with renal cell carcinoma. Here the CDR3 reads CASKDPGQGNYGYTF. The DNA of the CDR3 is TGCGCCAGCAAGGACCCGGGACAGGGAAACTATGGCTACACCTTC.